This is a list of T cell receptor beta chains from one sample in a study of T-cell memory formation after mild COVID-19. Using its own MiXCR run on the 5' RACE reads, TCRdb lists one record per CDR3 protein. Of approximately 99,000 distinct CDR3 sequences in the sample, around 17% were seen once. Sequenced sample: PBMCs or a T cell subset sorted from them (not recorded which). Receptor source: a man between 18 and 35 years old who had mild COVID-19 (a few samples of this study predate the infection). Cell type and time point are not known. CDR3s include the opening cysteine and the closing phenylalanine or tryptophan. The D gene is left open where the match is weak. Clone size is given for some rows only: seen once, a few or many times, or a class if the clone is expanded.

d_gene,j_gene,abundance,v_gene,CDR3aa,CDR3nt
-,TRBJ1-1,few,TRBV4-3,CASSPDANAEAFF,TGCGCCAGCAGCCCCGATGCGAATGCTGAAGCTTTCTTT
-,TRBJ1-2,many,TRBV27,CASSLAAGANYGYTF,TGTGCCAGCAGTTTAGCAGCAGGGGCCAACTATGGCTACACCTTC
-,TRBJ2-1,-,TRBV20-1,CSARDHSAWEQFF,TGCAGTGCTAGAGATCACTCCGCGTGGGAGCAGTTCTTC
-,TRBJ2-1,-,TRBV7-9,CASSLVGGLYYNEQFF,TGTGCCAGCAGCTTGGTAGGCGGACTCTACTACAATGAGCAGTTCTTC
-,TRBJ2-1,few,TRBV20-1,CSARPVNEQFF,TGCAGTGCTAGGCCGGTCAATGAGCAGTTCTTC
TRBD1,TRBJ2-1,-,TRBV6-2/TRBV6-3,CASRTIQGSSDNEQFF,TGTGCCAGCAGAACGATACAGGGGAGCTCCGACAATGAGCAGTTCTTC
-,TRBJ2-2,few,TRBV7-2,CASNPNRPGAGELFF,TGTGCCAGCAACCCAAACCGGCCCGGGGCCGGGGAGCTGTTTTTT
-,TRBJ2-5,few,TRBV11-2,CASSLGPDSQETQYF,TGTGCCAGCAGCTTAGGCCCCGACAGCCAAGAGACCCAGTACTTC
-,TRBJ2-6,-,TRBV20-1,CSARSAGVLTF,TGCAGTGCTAGATCGGCAGGAGTCCTGACTTTC
-,TRBJ2-3,few,TRBV20-1,CSASRGPDTQYF,TGCAGTGCATCGCGGGGTCCAGATACGCAGTATTTT